Detailed here is one T cell receptor beta chain. This record belongs to a study of blood T cells in healthy people across ages. A second roughly 7 to 11 cycle PCR used barcoded and J-beta primers. TCRdb passed the 5' RACE reads through MiXCR, listing each CDR3 protein once. The sample consists of some 640,000 distinct CDR3 sequences, 49% of them appearing once. Specimen: blood. The TCR originated in a woman aged 60 to 75 in good health.

The CDR3 region is CAVRTTSTDTQYF. DNA of the CDR3: TGCGCGGTTCGGACAACTTCCACAGATACGCAGTATTTT. This rearrangement joins TRBV5-1 to TRBJ2-3; possibly TRBD1 for D (5 bases). The CDR3 loop spans 13 amino acids. In germline, CDR1 is SGHRS, CDR2 YFSETQ.